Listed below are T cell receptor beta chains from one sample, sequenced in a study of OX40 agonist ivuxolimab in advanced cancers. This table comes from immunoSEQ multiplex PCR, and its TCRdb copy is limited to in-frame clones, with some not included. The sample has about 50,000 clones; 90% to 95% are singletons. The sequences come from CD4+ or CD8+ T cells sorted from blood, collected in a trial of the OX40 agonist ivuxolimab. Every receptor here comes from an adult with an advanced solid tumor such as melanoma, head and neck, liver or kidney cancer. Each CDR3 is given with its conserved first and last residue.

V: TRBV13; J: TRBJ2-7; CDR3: CASSRDVSYEQYF
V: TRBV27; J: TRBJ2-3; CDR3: CASSLRAGGWVPGTDTQYF
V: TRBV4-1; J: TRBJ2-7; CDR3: CASSESGTGDYEQYF
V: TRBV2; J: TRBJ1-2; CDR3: CASSGDRAQNYGYTF
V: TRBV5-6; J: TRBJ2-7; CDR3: CASSFTSEYEQYF
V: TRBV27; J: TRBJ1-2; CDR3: CASSFTGTSYGYTF
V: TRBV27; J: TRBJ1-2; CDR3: CASSLSAGANYGYTF
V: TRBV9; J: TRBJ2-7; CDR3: CASSEGQGQYEQYF
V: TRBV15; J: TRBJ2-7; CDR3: CATTPGGRASPYEQYF
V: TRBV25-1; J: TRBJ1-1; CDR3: CTSSVPAGQGQPQAFF
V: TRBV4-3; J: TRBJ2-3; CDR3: CASSQDWTSTDTQYF
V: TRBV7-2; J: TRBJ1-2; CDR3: CASSLVGLNYGYTF
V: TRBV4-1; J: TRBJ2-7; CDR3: CASSQGDFNPYEQYF
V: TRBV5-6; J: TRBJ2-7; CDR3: CASSLGGSSSYEQYF
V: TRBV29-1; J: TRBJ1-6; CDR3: CSAPPQGPRSYNSPLHF
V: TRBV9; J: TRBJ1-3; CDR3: CASSVESSGNTIYF
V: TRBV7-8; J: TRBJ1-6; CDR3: CASSLYDSRDNSPLHF
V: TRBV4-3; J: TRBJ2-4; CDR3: CASSQVLGGGKNIQYF
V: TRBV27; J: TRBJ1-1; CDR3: CASSSTAWGEAFF
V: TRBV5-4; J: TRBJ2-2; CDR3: CASGATPGGELFF
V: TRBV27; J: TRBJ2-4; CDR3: CASGTIAKNIQYF
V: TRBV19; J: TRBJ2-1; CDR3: CASSIPGGNEQFF
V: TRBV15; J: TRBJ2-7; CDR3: CATSRDWGVYYEQYF
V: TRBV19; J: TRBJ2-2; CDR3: CASSIALAGGELFF
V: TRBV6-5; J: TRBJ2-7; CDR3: CASTGTGGTEQYF
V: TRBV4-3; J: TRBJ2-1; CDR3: CASSQDSGYEGGEQFF
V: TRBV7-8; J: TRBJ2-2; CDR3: CAHLGGQGSGELFF
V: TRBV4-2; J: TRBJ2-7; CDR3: CASSQDSGGGPYEQYF
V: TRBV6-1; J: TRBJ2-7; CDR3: CASSPPPSATEQYF
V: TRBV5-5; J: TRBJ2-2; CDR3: CASSLLAGRSAGELFF
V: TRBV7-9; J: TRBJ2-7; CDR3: CASRRGQGEGYEQYF
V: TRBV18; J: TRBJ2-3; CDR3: CASSQTSGNADTQYF
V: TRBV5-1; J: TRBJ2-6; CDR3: CASSLSSSGANVLTF
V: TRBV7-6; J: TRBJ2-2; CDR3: CASSHPRAGMNTGELFF
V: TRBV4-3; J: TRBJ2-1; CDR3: CASSPWGSSYNEQFF
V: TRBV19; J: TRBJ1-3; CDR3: CASSIFRGSGNTIYF
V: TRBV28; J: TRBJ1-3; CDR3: CASSLTADSSSGNTIYF
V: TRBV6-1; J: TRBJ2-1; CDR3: CASSELPGLAESPSYNEQFF
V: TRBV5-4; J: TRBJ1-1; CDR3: CASSLRASAPTEAFF
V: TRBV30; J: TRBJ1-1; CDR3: CAWSVSPGGTEAFF
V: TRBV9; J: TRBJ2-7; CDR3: CASSVRSGSDEQYF
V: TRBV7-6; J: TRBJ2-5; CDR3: CASSLRLKSETQYF
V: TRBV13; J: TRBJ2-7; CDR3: CASSFRVGSYEQYF
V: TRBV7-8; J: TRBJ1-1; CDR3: CASGRRGQASEAFF
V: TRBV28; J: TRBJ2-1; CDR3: CASSLGYNEQFF